What follows is one T cell receptor beta chain and its context. The sample originates from a study of identical twins. Using its own MiXCR run on the 5' RACE reads, TCRdb lists one record per CDR3 protein. Of some 1,700,000 distinct CDR3 sequences listed, roughly 35% are singletons. This CDR3 contains 18 residues. Germline V gene sequence: CDR1 SGHRS, CDR2 YFSETQ. V was clipped by 0 bases and J by 0 bases; unmatched bases: 9. Among all donors, each was a healthy Caucasian. The V and J genes are TRBV5-1 and TRBJ2-3, with 8 bases aligning to TRBD2. This receptor was obtained from a newborn girl in good health. Sequencing used cord blood. CDR3 region: CASSLAVSGASSTDTQYF. The CDR3 coding sequence is TGCGCCAGCAGCTTGGCCGTTAGCGGGGCATCTAGCACAGATACGCAGTATTTT.